This is a list of T cell receptor beta chains from one sample in a study of control samples from healthy donors and cancer patients. TCRdb keeps only in-frame clones here, not all; method: immunoSEQ multiplex PCR. The data contain 90,000 to 150,000 clones, just under 90% of them singletons. The sequencing input was blood. Receptors originate from a man aged 25 to 40 in good health. The CDR3 runs from the conserved cysteine through the conserved F or W. A D gene is named only where the DNA matches it firmly. Clone sizes are given selectively: once, few, many, or a class where the clone is expanded.

clone_size | j_call | d_call | v_call | cdr3_nt | cdr3_aa
. | TRBJ1-2 | TRBD1 | TRBV28 | TGTGCCAGCAGTTTAGACCGGACAGGCAGTAGCTATGGCTACACCTTC | CASSLDRTGSSYGYTF
once | TRBJ1-2 | . | TRBV7-9 | TGTGCCAGCAGCCCCCGCCAGGGGACGATGGACTCCGCCGGCTACACCTTC | CASSPRQGTMDSAGYTF
. | TRBJ1-2 | . | TRBV27 | TGTGCCAGCACACGAGGACAGCTATTCCAAGGCTACACCTTC | CASTRGQLFQGYTF
. | TRBJ1-2 | TRBD1 | TRBV11-3 | TGTGCCAGCAGCAACTACAGGGGGCGTGACTATGGCTACACCTTC | CASSNYRGRDYGYTF
. | TRBJ2-1 | TRBD2 | TRBV11-2 | TGTGCCAGCAGCTTAGAGGCTAGCGGGGGGGCCAGAGTCGTGAATGAGCAGTTCTTC | CASSLEASGGARVVNEQFF
once | TRBJ1-1 | . | TRBV5-1 | TGCGCCAGCAGCCCAGGGGAAGCTGAAGCTTTCTTT | CASSPGEAEAFF
. | TRBJ1-2 | TRBD1 | TRBV19 | TGTGCCAGTAGTATATGGGGACAGGGAACGGATGGCTACACCTTC | CASSIWGQGTDGYTF
. | TRBJ2-3 | . | TRBV30 | TGTGCCTGGAGGGATAGGTCAGATACGCAGTATTTT | CAWRDRSDTQYF
. | TRBJ1-2 | . | TRBV30 | TGTGCCTGGATAAGGGCCGGCTATGGCTACACCTTC | CAWIRAGYGYTF
few | TRBJ2-7 | . | TRBV5-6 | TGTGCCAGCAGCGGGGGGGGACACCTGCCGCGGGAGCAGTACTTC | CASSGGGHLPREQYF
. | TRBJ1-5 | . | TRBV30 | TGTGCCTGGAGTGTAAACAGCAATCAGCCCCAGCATTTT | CAWSVNSNQPQHF
once | TRBJ1-5 | TRBD1 | TRBV29-1 | TGCAGCGTTGGGGACAGCCTTTCCAATCAGCCCCAGCATTTT | CSVGDSLSNQPQHF
. | TRBJ2-5 | . | TRBV11-1 | TGTGCCAGCAGCTTCGGAGCGACCCAGACCCAAGAGACCCAGTACTTC | CASSFGATQTQETQYF
. | TRBJ2-5 | . | TRBV11-3 | TGTGCCAGCAGCCCCATTGGTAGCCCATCCTCTGGAGAGACCCAGTACTTC | CASSPIGSPSSGETQYF
once | TRBJ2-7 | . | TRBV21-1 | TGTGCCAGCAGCAACGTGGGGAAGACCTACGAGCAGTACTTC | CASSNVGKTYEQYF
. | TRBJ2-4 | . | TRBV2 | TGTGCCAGCAGTGAGGGGGGGGCAGCCTCCAAAAACATTCAGTACTTC | CASSEGGAASKNIQYF
. | TRBJ1-6 | . | TRBV6-5 | TGTGCCAGCAGGCGCAGCTATATGGATTCACCCCTCCACTTT | CASRRSYMDSPLHF
. | TRBJ1-5 | TRBD1 | TRBV12-5 | TGTGCTAGTGGTTTGACCCGGGACAGGGGCCCACTATACACGCATGGATATCAGCCCCAGCATTTT | CASGLTRDRGPLYTHGYQPQHF
once | TRBJ1-2 | . | TRBV15 | TGTGCCACCTCAACAGGGAGAAACTATGGCTACACCTTC | CATSTGRNYGYTF
. | TRBJ1-1 | . | TRBV7-9 | TGTGCCAGCAGCTTAATAGGGGAGGTCACTGAAGCTTTCTTT | CASSLIGEVTEAFF
. | TRBJ1-1 | . | TRBV6-5 | TGTGCCAGCAGTCTCGGTAGGGGGGGGAACACTGAAGCTTTCTTT | CASSLGRGGNTEAFF
once | TRBJ1-6 | . | TRBV11-2 | TGTGCCAGCAGCCTTCCAAATTCACCCCTCCACTTT | CASSLPNSPLHF
. | TRBJ1-5 | . | TRBV6-5 | TGTGCCAGCAGTTACTCGGGGGGCGCGGATTCTCAGCCCCAGCATTTT | CASSYSGGADSQPQHF
. | TRBJ2-6 | TRBD1 | TRBV5-1 | TGCGCCAGCAAAATTGGGGCCAGGGGGTCACTTGGTGGGGCCAACGTCCTGACTTTC | CASKIGARGSLGGANVLTF
. | TRBJ1-1 | . | TRBV11-3 | TGTGCCAGCAGCTTAGGGGGGTCGAACACTGAAGCTTTCTTT | CASSLGGSNTEAFF
. | TRBJ2-5 | . | TRBV7-9 | TGTGCCAGCTCACAGGGTGCCCAAGAGACCCAGTACTTC | CASSQGAQETQYF
. | TRBJ1-2 | TRBD1 | TRBV30 | TGTGCCTGGAGTGTAACAGGGGTGGATGGCTACACCTTC | CAWSVTGVDGYTF
few | TRBJ2-7 | . | TRBV5-1 | TGCGCCAGCAGCTTAGAGGCCAGGGCGAACGAGCAGTACTTC | CASSLEARANEQYF
. | TRBJ2-1 | TRBD1 | TRBV11-2 | TGTGCCAGCAGCTTAGGGGGACAGGGAGGCAATGAGCAGTTCTTC | CASSLGGQGGNEQFF
. | TRBJ1-1 | . | TRBV7-2 | TGTGCCAGCATGCCTACAGGGTGGGACACTGAAGCTTTCTTT | CASMPTGWDTEAFF
few | TRBJ1-6 | . | TRBV3-1/TRBV3-2 | TGTGCCAGCAGCCTGTCGGGGGGCCGGAGCGATTCACCCCTCCACTTT | CASSLSGGRSDSPLHF
. | TRBJ2-7 | TRBD1 | TRBV5-1 | TGCGCCAGCAGCTTGGGACAGGGGAAATACGAGCAGTACTTC | CASSLGQGKYEQYF
. | TRBJ1-4 | TRBD1 | TRBV6-6 | TGTGCCAGCAGGCCGGGACAGACTAATGAAAAACTGTTTTTT | CASRPGQTNEKLFF
. | TRBJ2-2 | . | TRBV7-9 | TGTGCCAGCAGCTTTTGGGGAACCGGGGAGCTGTTTTTT | CASSFWGTGELFF
. | TRBJ1-1 | . | TRBV6-5 | TGTGCCAGCATCCCACAGGGGAACACTGAAGCTTTCTTT | CASIPQGNTEAFF
. | TRBJ1-2 | . | TRBV5-4 | TGTGCCAGCAGCTTGTTGGCTGCGGGTATTCAGGGCTACACCTTC | CASSLLAAGIQGYTF
. | TRBJ2-5 | . | TRBV2 | TGTGCCAGCAGTGCGGGGGCGCGGATCGAGACCCAGTACTTC | CASSAGARIETQYF
. | TRBJ1-6 | . | TRBV7-8 | TGTGCCAGCAGCGCCCGGCCGACCCCGCGGTCTAATTCACCCCTCCACTTT | CASSARPTPRSNSPLHF
. | TRBJ1-5 | . | TRBV2 | TGTGCCAGCAGTCCTCGGGAGGGGCAGAGCAATCAGCCCCAGCATTTT | CASSPREGQSNQPQHF
. | TRBJ1-2 | . | TRBV15 | TGTGCCACCAGCAGGTCGGGATCTTCCAACTATGGCTACACCTTC | CATSRSGSSNYGYTF
. | TRBJ2-3 | . | TRBV29-1 | TGCAGCGTTCCGGTAGGCATCACAGATACGCAGTATTTT | CSVPVGITDTQYF
. | TRBJ1-5 | TRBD1 | TRBV12-3/TRBV12-4 | TGTGCCAGCAGTCCAGGGGGGACTCAGCCCCAGCATTTT | CASSPGGTQPQHF
. | TRBJ1-2 | . | TRBV29-1 | TGCAGCGTCCGCAGCGTCAGTGAGAAAGGCTACACCTTC | CSVRSVSEKGYTF
. | TRBJ1-3 | TRBD1 | TRBV6-5 | TGTGCCAGCAGGCACAGGGGGGCTGGAAACACCATATATTTT | CASRHRGAGNTIYF
. | TRBJ1-2 | TRBD1 | TRBV5-1 | TGCGCCAGCAGATCTACCACAGGGGGCGGTGGATATGGCTACACCTTC | CASRSTTGGGGYGYTF
few | TRBJ2-7 | . | TRBV27 | TGTGCCAGCAGTTTAGGCAGGGTAGCAGCCGAGCAGTACTTC | CASSLGRVAAEQYF
. | TRBJ1-4 | . | TRBV2 | TGTGCCAGCAGTTCACAGACAGTTAATGAAAAACTGTTTTTT | CASSSQTVNEKLFF
. | TRBJ2-5 | . | TRBV20-1 | TGCAGTGCACAGGTTCAAGAGACCCAGTACTTC | CSAQVQETQYF
large | TRBJ2-6 | . | TRBV13 | TGTGCCAGCAGCTTAGTTTCCGGAACTGGGGCCAACGTCCTGACTTTC | CASSLVSGTGANVLTF
. | TRBJ1-5 | . | TRBV7-2 | TGTGCCAGCAGCCCGGACAGTGGCGATCAGCCCCAGCATTTT | CASSPDSGDQPQHF
few | TRBJ1-1 | . | TRBV30 | TGTGCCCTAAACCACGGAGGAGCTTTCTTT | CALNHGGAFF
. | TRBJ2-2 | . | TRBV20-1 | TGCAGTGCTAGTATCGCCAACACCGGGGAGCTGTTTTTT | CSASIANTGELFF
. | TRBJ2-2 | TRBD1 | TRBV10-3 | TGTGCCACCGGAGCCGGTTGGGACAGCGGAGGCGGGGAGCTGTTTTTT | CATGAGWDSGGGELFF
. | TRBJ2-2 | . | TRBV3-1/TRBV3-2 | TGTGCCAGCAGCTTCCATGGGGGAATCGCGAACACCGGGGAGCTGTTTTTT | CASSFHGGIANTGELFF
. | TRBJ2-1 | . | TRBV29-1 | TGCAGCGTTGGAGCTGGAAGCTCCTACAATGAGCAGTTCTTC | CSVGAGSSYNEQFF
. | TRBJ1-2 | . | TRBV29-1 | TGCAGCGTTGTCTCGGGGGTTAGCTATGGCTACACCTTC | CSVVSGVSYGYTF
medium-sized | TRBJ1-1 | . | TRBV2 | TGTGCCAGCAGTGAATTGGGGGGCATGAACACTGAAGCTTTCTTT | CASSELGGMNTEAFF
. | TRBJ2-3 | . | TRBV12-5 | TGTGCTAGTGGACCCAGTGGCCCGGATACGCAGTATTTT | CASGPSGPDTQYF
. | TRBJ1-5 | . | TRBV25-1 | TGTGCCAGCAGGAGGGGGGCTCAGCCCCAGCATTTT | CASRRGAQPQHF